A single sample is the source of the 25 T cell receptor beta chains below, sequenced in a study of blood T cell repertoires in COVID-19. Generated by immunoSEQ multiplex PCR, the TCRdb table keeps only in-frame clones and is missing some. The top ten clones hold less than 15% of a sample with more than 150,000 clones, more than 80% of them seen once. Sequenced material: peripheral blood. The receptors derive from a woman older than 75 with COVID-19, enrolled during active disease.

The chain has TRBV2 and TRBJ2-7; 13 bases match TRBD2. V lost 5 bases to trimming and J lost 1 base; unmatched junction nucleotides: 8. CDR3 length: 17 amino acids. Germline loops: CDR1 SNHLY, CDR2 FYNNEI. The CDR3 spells CASSTLGLAGESYEQYF. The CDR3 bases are TGTGCCAGCAGTACCCTCGGACTAGCGGGGGAATCCTACGAGCAGTACTTC. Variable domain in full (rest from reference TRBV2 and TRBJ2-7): EPEVTQTPSHQVTQMGQEVILRCVPISNHLYFYWYRQILGQKVEFLVSFYNNEISEKSEIFDDQFSVERPDGSNFTLKIRSTKLEDSAMYFCASSTLGLAGESYEQYFGPGTRLTVT.

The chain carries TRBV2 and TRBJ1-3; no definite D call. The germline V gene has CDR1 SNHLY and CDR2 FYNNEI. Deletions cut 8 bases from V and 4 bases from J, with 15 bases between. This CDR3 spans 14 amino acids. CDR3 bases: TGTGCCAGCGGGGAGGGATTTGCGGGAAACACCATATATTTT. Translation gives CASGEGFAGNTIYF.

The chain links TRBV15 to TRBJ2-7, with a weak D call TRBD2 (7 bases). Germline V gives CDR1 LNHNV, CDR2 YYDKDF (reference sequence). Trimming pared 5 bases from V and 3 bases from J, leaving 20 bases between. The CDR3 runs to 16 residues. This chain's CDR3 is CATSFRGGNSHYEQYF. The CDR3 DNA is TGTGCCACCAGCTTTAGGGGGGGCAATAGTCACTACGAGCAGTACTTC.

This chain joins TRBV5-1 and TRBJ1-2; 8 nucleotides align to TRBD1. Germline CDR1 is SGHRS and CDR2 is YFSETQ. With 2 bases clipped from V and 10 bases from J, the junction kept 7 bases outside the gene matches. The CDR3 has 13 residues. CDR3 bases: TGCGCCAGCAGCTTAGCGCCGGACAGGGACTACACCTTC. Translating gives CASSLAPDRDYTF. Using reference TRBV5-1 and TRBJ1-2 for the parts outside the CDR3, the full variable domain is KAGVTQTPRYLIKTRGQQVTLSCSPISGHRSVSWYQQTPGQGLQFLFEYFSETQRNKGNFPGRFSGRQFSNSRSEMNVSTLELGDSALYLCASSLAPDRDYTFGSGTRLTVV.

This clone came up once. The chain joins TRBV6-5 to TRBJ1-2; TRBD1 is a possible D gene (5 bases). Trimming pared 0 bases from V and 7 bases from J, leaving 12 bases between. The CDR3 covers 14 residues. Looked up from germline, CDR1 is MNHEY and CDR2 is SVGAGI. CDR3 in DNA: TGTGCCAGCAGTTACTCGAAACAGGTATCTGGCTACACCTTC. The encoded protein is CASSYSKQVSGYTF.

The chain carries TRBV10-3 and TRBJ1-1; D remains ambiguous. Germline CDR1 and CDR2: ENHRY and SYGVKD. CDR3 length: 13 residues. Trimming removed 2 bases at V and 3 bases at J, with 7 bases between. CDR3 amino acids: CAISEKRDTEAFF. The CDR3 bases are TGTGCCATCAGTGAGAAGAGGGACACTGAAGCTTTCTTT.

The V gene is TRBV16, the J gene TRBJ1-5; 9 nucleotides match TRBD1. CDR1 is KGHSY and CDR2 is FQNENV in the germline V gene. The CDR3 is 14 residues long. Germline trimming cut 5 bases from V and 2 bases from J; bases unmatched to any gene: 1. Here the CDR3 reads CASSWDRGNQPQHF. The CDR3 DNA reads TGTGCCAGCAGCTGGGACAGGGGCAATCAGCCCCAGCATTTT.

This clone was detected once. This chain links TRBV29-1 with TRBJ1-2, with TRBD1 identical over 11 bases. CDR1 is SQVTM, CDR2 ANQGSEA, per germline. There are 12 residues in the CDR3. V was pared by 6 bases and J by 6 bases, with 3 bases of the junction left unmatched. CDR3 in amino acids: CSVGQGADGYTF. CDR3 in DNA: TGCAGCGTAGGACAGGGGGCGGATGGCTACACCTTC.

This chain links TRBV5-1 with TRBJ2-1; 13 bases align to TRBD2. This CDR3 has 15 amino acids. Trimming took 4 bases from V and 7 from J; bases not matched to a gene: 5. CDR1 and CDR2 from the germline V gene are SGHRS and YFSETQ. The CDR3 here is CASSPGLAGENEQFF. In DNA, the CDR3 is TGCGCCAGCAGCCCCGGACTAGCGGGAGAGAATGAGCAGTTCTTC. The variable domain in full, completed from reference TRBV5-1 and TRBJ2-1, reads KAGVTQTPRYLIKTRGQQVTLSCSPISGHRSVSWYQQTPGQGLQFLFEYFSETQRNKGNFPGRFSGRQFSNSRSEMNVSTLELGDSALYLCASSPGLAGENEQFFGPGTRLTVL.

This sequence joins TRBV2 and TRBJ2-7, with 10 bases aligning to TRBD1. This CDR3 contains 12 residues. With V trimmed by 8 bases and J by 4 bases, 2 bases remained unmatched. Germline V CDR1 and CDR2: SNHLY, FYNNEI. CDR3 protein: CASRDRGYEQYF. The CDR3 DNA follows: TGTGCCAGCCGGGACAGGGGTTACGAGCAGTACTTC. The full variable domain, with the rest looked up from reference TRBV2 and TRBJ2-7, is EPEVTQTPSHQVTQMGQEVILRCVPISNHLYFYWYRQILGQKVEFLVSFYNNEISEKSEIFDDQFSVERPDGSNFTLKIRSTKLEDSAMYFCASRDRGYEQYFGPGTRLTVT.

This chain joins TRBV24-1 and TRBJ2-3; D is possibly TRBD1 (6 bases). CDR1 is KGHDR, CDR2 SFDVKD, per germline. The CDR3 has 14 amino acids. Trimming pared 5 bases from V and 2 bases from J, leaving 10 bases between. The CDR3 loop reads CATSGRGTTDTQYF. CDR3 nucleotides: TGTGCCACCAGTGGCAGGGGAACCACAGATACGCAGTATTTT.

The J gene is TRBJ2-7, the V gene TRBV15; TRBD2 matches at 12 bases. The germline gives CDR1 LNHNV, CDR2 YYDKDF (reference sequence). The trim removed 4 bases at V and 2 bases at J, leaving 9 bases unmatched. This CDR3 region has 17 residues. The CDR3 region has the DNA TGTGCCACCAGCAATCCCGGACTAGCGGGGACCACCTACGAGCAGTACTTC. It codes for CATSNPGLAGTTYEQYF.

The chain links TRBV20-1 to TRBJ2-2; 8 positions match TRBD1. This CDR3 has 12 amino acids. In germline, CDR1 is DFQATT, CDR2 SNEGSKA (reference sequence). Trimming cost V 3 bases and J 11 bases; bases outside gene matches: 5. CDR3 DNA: TGCAGTGCTAGTCGGGACAGGATCGAGCTGTTTTTT. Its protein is CSASRDRIELFF.

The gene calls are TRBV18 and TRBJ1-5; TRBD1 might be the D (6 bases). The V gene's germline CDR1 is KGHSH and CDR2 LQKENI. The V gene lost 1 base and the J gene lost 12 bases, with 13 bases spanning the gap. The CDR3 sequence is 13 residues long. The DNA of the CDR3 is TGTGCCAGCTCACCACGGGTTGGACAGTACCAGCATTTT. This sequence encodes CASSPRVGQYQHF.

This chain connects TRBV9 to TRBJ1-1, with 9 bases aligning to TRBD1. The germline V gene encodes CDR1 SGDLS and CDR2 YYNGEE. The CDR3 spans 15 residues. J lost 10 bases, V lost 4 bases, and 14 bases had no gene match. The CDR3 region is CASSPWTGELNGAFF. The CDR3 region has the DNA TGTGCCAGCAGCCCTTGGACAGGGGAATTAAACGGAGCTTTCTTT.

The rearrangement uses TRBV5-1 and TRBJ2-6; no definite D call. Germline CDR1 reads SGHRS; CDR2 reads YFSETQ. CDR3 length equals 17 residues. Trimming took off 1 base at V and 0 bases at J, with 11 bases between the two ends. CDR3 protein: CASSLFLQHSGANVLTF. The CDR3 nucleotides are TGCGCCAGCAGCTTGTTTCTACAGCACTCTGGGGCCAACGTCCTGACTTTC. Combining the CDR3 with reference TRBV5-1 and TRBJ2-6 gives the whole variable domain KAGVTQTPRYLIKTRGQQVTLSCSPISGHRSVSWYQQTPGQGLQFLFEYFSETQRNKGNFPGRFSGRQFSNSRSEMNVSTLELGDSALYLCASSLFLQHSGANVLTFGAGSRLTVL.

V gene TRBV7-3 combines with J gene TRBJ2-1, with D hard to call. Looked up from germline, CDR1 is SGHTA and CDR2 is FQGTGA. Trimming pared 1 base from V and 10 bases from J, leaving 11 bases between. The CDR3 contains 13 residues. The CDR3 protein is CASSLSPNREQFF. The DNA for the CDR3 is TGTGCCAGCAGCTTAAGTCCTAATCGGGAGCAGTTCTTC.

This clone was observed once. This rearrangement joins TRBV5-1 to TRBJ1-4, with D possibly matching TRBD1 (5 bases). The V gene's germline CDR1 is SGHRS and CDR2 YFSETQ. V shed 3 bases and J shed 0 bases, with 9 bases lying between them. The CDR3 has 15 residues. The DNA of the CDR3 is TGCGCCAGCAGCTGGGGCCCCGCAACTAATGAAAAACTGTTTTTT. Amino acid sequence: CASSWGPATNEKLFF.

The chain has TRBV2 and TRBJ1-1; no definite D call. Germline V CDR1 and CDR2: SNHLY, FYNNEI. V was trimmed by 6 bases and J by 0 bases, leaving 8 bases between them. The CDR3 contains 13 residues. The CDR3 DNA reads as TGTGCCAGCAGGGCAGACATGAACACTGAAGCTTTCTTT. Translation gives CASRADMNTEAFF.

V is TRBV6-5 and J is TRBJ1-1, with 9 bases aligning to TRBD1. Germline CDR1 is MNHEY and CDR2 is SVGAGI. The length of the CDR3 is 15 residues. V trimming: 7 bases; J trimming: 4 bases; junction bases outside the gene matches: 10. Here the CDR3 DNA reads TGTGCCAGCAATTCACCGGGACAGGGTACCACTGAAGCTTTCTTT. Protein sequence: CASNSPGQGTTEAFF.

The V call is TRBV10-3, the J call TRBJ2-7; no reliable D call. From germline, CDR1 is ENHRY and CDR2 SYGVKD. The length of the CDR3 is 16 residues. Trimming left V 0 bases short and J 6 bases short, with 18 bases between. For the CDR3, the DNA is TGTGCCATCAGTGAGTCGATCACAGAGACCTTCGGCGAGCAGTACTTC. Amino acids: CAISESITETFGEQYF.

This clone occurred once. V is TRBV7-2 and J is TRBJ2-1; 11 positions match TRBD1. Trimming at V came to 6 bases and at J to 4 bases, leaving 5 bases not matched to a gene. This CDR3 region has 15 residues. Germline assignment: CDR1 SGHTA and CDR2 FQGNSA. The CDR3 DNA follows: TGTGCCAGCAGTTACGGGACAGGGGGTTACAATGAGCAGTTCTTC. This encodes CASSYGTGGYNEQFF.

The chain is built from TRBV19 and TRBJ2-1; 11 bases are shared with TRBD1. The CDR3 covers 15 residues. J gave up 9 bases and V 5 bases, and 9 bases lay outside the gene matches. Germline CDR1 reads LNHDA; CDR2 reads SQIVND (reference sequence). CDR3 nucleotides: TGTGCCAGTAGTGCGGACAGGGGGCGAGGGGGTGAGCAGTTCTTC. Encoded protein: CASSADRGRGGEQFF.

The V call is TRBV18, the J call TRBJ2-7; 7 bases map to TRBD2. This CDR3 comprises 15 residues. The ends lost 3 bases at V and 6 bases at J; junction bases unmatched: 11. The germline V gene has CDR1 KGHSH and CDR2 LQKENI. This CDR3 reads CASSPTSGGSGEQYF. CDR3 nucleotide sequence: TGTGCCAGCTCACCTACGTCGGGAGGATCCGGCGAGCAGTACTTC.

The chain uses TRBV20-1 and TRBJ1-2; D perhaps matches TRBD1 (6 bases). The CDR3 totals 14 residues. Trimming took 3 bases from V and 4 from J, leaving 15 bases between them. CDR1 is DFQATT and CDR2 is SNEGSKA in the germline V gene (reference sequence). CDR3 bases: TGCAGTGCTAGTCTCTCAGGGGTTAGCTATGGCTACACCTTC. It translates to CSASLSGVSYGYTF.